The clone carrying this T cell receptor beta chain came up a few times. CDR1 is LGHNA, CDR2 YNFKEQ, per germline. CDR3 length equals 13 residues. Losses at the gene ends were 3 bases for V and 6 bases for J; bases not matched to a gene: 1. Per the authors' pipeline: Cell counts per sample came from amplifying reference gene primers. Sequencing used immunoSEQ multiplex PCR; TCRdb keeps in-frame clones, though not all of them. V, J and clone size reflect that table, while D and trimming were determined from the DNA. The repertoire holds fewer than 90,000 clones, roughly 88% seen once, with 1.5% to 2% in the top ten. This specimen comes from a study of blood T cell repertoires in COVID-19. About the study: There were acute and convalescent COVID-19 samples, and they came from the United States, Italy and Spain. Nucleic acid was either cDNA or gDNA, and it came from T cells, B-cell-depleted T cells, or PBMCs.

The sequence was collected from a woman older than 75 with active or convalescent COVID-19. Input material: peripheral blood. The chain combines TRBV4-2 with TRBJ1-1; TRBD1 aligns across 10 bases. The CDR3 bases are TGTGCCAGCAGCCAGGGACAGGGGTCTGAAGCTTTCTTT. Its translation: CASSQGQGSEAFF.